These 26 T cell receptor beta chains were sequenced from one sample in a study of CD8+ T cells in alopecia areata. Sequencing relied on a cDNA template that was reverse transcribed from extracted RNA. The protocol was immunoSEQ multiplex PCR, while the TCRdb copy is restricted to in-frame clones and leaves out a portion. The sample includes around 120,000 clones, around 50% seen only once; the top ten take 8% to 11%. What was sequenced was NKG2D-low CD8+ T cells sorted from blood. The receptors were gathered from a human donor with alopecia areata.

In its sample, this clone was seen a few times. The gene calls are TRBV2 and TRBJ2-2; D is unresolved. The germline V gene encodes CDR1 SNHLY and CDR2 FYNNEI. The CDR3 covers 15 residues. V shed 3 bases and J shed 4 bases, with 12 bases lying between them. In DNA form, the CDR3 reads TGTGCCAGCAGTGATCAATTGGCAGGCACCGGGGAGCTGTTTTTT. This encodes CASSDQLAGTGELFF.

V usage is TRBV30 and J usage is TRBJ2-3, with 10 positions matching TRBD2. The CDR3 spans 15 residues. Per the germline V gene, CDR1 is GTSNPN and CDR2 is SVGIG (reference sequence). V gave up 4 bases and J gave up 5 bases; unmatched junction bases: 9. CDR3 amino acids: CAWIPGTSEEDTQYF. CDR3 nucleotide sequence: TGTGCCTGGATCCCCGGGACTAGCGAGGAAGATACGCAGTATTTT.

CDR3 loop: CASSPGGSRAEQYF. The CDR3 nucleotides read TGTGCCAGCAGCCCCGGCGGGAGTAGGGCCGAGCAGTACTTC. This chain connects TRBV5-4 to TRBJ2-7; 7 positions agree with TRBD2. CDR1 SGHNT and CDR2 YYREEE come from the germline V gene (reference sequence). The CDR3 loop spans 14 amino acids. J gave up 6 bases and V 4 bases, and 10 bases lay outside the gene matches.

This rearrangement joins TRBV5-6 to TRBJ2-7; D is undetermined. V was cut by 1 base and J by 6 bases, with 5 bases left in between. Germline-derived CDR1 and CDR2 are SGHDT and YYEEEE. CDR3 length: 11 amino acids. This CDR3 is CASSLSVEQYF. The DNA for the CDR3 is TGTGCCAGCAGCTTGTCCGTCGAGCAGTACTTC.

The chain couples TRBV28 to TRBJ1-5; D remains ambiguous. The ends were cut back, 1 base at V and 7 bases at J, with 11 bases in the middle. Germline assignment: CDR1 MDHEN and CDR2 SYDVKM. CDR3 length: 14 residues. The CDR3 is CASSLLNGPQPQHF. The CDR3 nucleotides are TGTGCCAGCAGTTTATTAAATGGGCCCCAGCCCCAGCATTTT.

The V call is TRBV29-1, the J call TRBJ1-2; 7 nucleotides match TRBD1. This CDR3 has 16 amino acids. CDR1 and CDR2 (germline): SQVTM, ANQGSEA. V shed 0 bases, J shed 8 bases, and the junction held 15 bases outside the gene matches. In DNA, the CDR3 is TGCAGCGTTGAAGATTGGGCCGGGACAGCAGCGGACGGCTACACCTTC. Translating gives CSVEDWAGTAADGYTF.

This clone was seen only a few times. The CDR3 spells CSVSTDNYEQYF. The DNA of the CDR3 is TGCAGCGTCTCGACGGACAACTACGAGCAGTACTTC. The chain carries TRBV29-1 and TRBJ2-7; TRBD1 is a possible D gene (5 bases). Germline assignment: CDR1 SQVTM and CDR2 ANQGSEA. V shed 6 bases and J shed 3 bases, with 12 bases lying between them. The CDR3 covers 12 residues.

The gene calls are TRBV4-1 and TRBJ2-7; 9 bases agree with TRBD2. The CDR3 is 16 amino acids. The germline gives CDR1 MGHRA, CDR2 YSYEKL. The J segment lost 5 bases and the V segment lost 1 base, leaving 9 bases of the junction unmatched. CDR3 coding DNA: TGCGCCAGCAGCCAAGCGGGTAGCGGGAGATCCCACGAGCAGTACTTC. Its protein product is CASSQAGSGRSHEQYF.

Concerning this clone itself: The same CDR3 also results from other DNA sequences found in this sample. The CDR3 reads CAWQSGVSGANVLTF. CDR3 nucleotide sequence: TGTGCCTGGCAAAGCGGGGTCTCTGGGGCCAACGTCCTGACTTTC. The chain uses TRBV30 and TRBJ2-6; 7 bases map to TRBD2. CDR3 length: 15 residues. The germline V gene has CDR1 GTSNPN and CDR2 SVGIG (reference sequence). V lost 5 bases, J lost 0 bases, and 4 bases stayed unmatched. Using reference TRBV30 and TRBJ2-6 for the parts outside the CDR3, the full variable domain is SQTIHQWPATLVQPVGSPLSLECTVEGTSNPNLYWYRQAAGRGLQLLFYSVGIGQISSEVPQNLSASRPQDRQFILSSKKLLLSDSGFYLCAWQSGVSGANVLTFGAGSRLTVL.

The gene calls are TRBV27 and TRBJ2-7, with 7 nucleotides matching TRBD2. J was trimmed by 5 bases and V by 6 bases; bases with no gene match: 7. CDR1 is MNHEY and CDR2 is SMNVEV in the germline V gene (reference sequence). The CDR3 contains 13 residues. The CDR3 region is CASRLGTMDEQYF. The CDR3 nucleotides read TGTGCCAGCAGACTAGGGACTATGGACGAGCAGTACTTC.

This chain links TRBV29-1 with TRBJ1-2; D may be TRBD1 (5 bases). Trimming left V 4 bases short and J 3 bases short, with 15 bases between. The length of the CDR3 is 14 residues. CDR1 SQVTM and CDR2 ANQGSEA come from the germline V gene. CDR3 DNA: TGCAGCGTTGCTAATAGGGACGGCCACTATGGCTACACCTTC. Translated, it gives CSVANRDGHYGYTF.

This CDR3 is CASRQLTSEEQFF. CDR3 sequence (DNA): TGTGCCAGCAGACAACTTACCAGCGAGGAGCAGTTCTTC. The V and J genes are TRBV4-2 and TRBJ2-1; D is unresolved. Germline V CDR1 and CDR2: LGHNA, YNFKEQ. The CDR3 runs 13 residues. V shed 6 bases and J shed 10 bases, with 16 bases lying between them.

The table lists this clone with a few counts. The chain uses TRBV29-1 and TRBJ2-1, with D perhaps matching TRBD1 (6 bases). CDR3 length: 15 residues. V was cut by 4 bases and J by 1 base, with 14 bases left in between. Per the germline V gene, CDR1 is SQVTM and CDR2 is ANQGSEA. CDR3 sequence reads: CSVVLTGGSYNEQFF. CDR3 in DNA: TGCAGCGTTGTACTGACAGGCGGGTCCTACAATGAGCAGTTCTTC.

V usage is TRBV6-5 and J usage is TRBJ2-2, with no clear D. The V and J ends lost 6 bases and 3 bases respectively, with 11 bases between them. Germline V CDR1 and CDR2: MNHEY, SVGAGI. The CDR3 runs to 14 residues. CDR3 amino acids: CASRYGLHTGELFF. The CDR3 DNA reads as TGTGCCAGCAGATACGGGCTGCACACCGGGGAGCTGTTTTTT.

Turning to this clone: Distinct nucleotide sequences in the sample also encode this CDR3. This chain links TRBV7-9 with TRBJ2-7; D tentatively reads TRBD1 or TRBD2 (6 bases each). V was pared by 5 bases and J by 6 bases, with 14 bases between. The CDR3 loop spans 13 amino acids. From germline, CDR1 is SEHNR and CDR2 FQNEAQ (reference sequence). The CDR3 coding sequence is TGTGCCAGCAGCCCCACAGGAGGGGGCGAGCAGTACTTC. Protein sequence: CASSPTGGGEQYF.

This sequence joins TRBV7-3 and TRBJ2-3; unclear D gene. This CDR3 spans 12 amino acids. CDR1 and CDR2 from the germline V gene are SGHTA and FQGTGA. Trimming pared 5 bases from V and 4 bases from J, leaving 7 bases between. The CDR3 region is CASSSGPDTQYF. In DNA, the CDR3 is TGTGCCAGCAGCAGTGGGCCAGATACGCAGTATTTT.

The V call is TRBV29-1, the J call TRBJ2-5; D is uncertain. Per the germline V gene, CDR1 is SQVTM and CDR2 is ANQGSEA. Between the trimmed V and J ends, which lost 4 bases and 5 bases, there was a span of 11 bases. The CDR3 totals 12 residues. Here the CDR3 DNA reads TGCAGCGTTGGCGGCTTTTTGGAGACCCAGTACTTC. Its translation is CSVGGFLETQYF.

The genes are TRBV29-1 and TRBJ2-1, with D possibly matching TRBD2 (5 bases). This CDR3 comprises 12 residues. Germline values: CDR1 SQVTM, CDR2 ANQGSEA. V shed 8 bases and J shed 3 bases, with 11 bases lying between them. CDR3 region: CSTEGDYNEQFF. The CDR3 coding sequence is TGCAGCACCGAGGGTGACTACAATGAGCAGTTCTTC.

The chain combines TRBV29-1 with TRBJ1-3; D uncertain. This CDR3 is built from 13 residues. CDR1 is SQVTM and CDR2 is ANQGSEA in the germline V gene. V dropped 3 bases and J dropped 0 bases, with 6 bases sitting between them. The CDR3 nucleotides are TGCAGCGTTGAGAGAGTCTCTGGAAACACCATATATTTT. It yields the protein CSVERVSGNTIYF.

This clone was observed a handful of times. J is TRBJ2-3 and V is TRBV29-1; D remains unclear. Deletions cut 3 bases from V and 0 bases from J, with 7 bases between. Germline V gene lookup returns CDR1 SQVTM and CDR2 ANQGSEA. The CDR3 sequence is 13 residues long. The CDR3 region is CSVDYPSTDTQYF. The DNA for the CDR3 is TGCAGCGTTGACTATCCTAGCACAGATACGCAGTATTTT.

The V call is TRBV27, the J call TRBJ2-3; TRBD1 might be the D (6 bases). The CDR3 has 15 residues. V gave up 4 bases and J gave up 0 bases, with 11 bases separating them. CDR1 is MNHEY, CDR2 SMNVEV, per germline (reference sequence). CDR3 residues: CASSSATGSTDTQYF. In DNA, the CDR3 is TGTGCCAGCAGTTCCGCGACAGGTAGCACAGATACGCAGTATTTT.

This rearrangement joins TRBV2 to TRBJ2-5, with TRBD2 identical over 14 bases. The trim removed 4 bases at V and 0 bases at J, leaving 4 bases unmatched. The CDR3 covers 17 residues. Germline CDR1 reads SNHLY; CDR2 reads FYNNEI. The CDR3 loop reads CASSAGLAGVDQETQYF. The CDR3 DNA sequence: TGTGCCAGCAGTGCGGGACTAGCGGGAGTCGACCAAGAGACCCAGTACTTC.

This rearrangement joins TRBV29-1 to TRBJ2-7; TRBD1 or TRBD2 may be the D gene (7 bases each). The CDR3 length is 13 residues. With 7 bases removed from V and 3 bases from J, the gap between germline ends came to 16 bases. From germline, CDR1 is SQVTM and CDR2 ANQGSEA. CDR3 coding DNA: TGCAGCGCCAGATCAGGGGGGGTCTACGAGCAGTACTTC. Translating gives CSARSGGVYEQYF.

The chain couples TRBV14 to TRBJ2-3; no definite D call. Germline V gene lookup returns CDR1 SGHDN and CDR2 FVKESK. This CDR3 is built from 13 residues. V gave up 4 bases and J gave up 6 bases, with 11 bases separating them. CDR3 sequence (DNA): TGTGCCAGCAGCCCCACGATCGAGGATACGCAGTATTTT. It is translated as CASSPTIEDTQYF.

The chain is built from TRBV29-1 and TRBJ1-1; D gene uncertain. The CDR3 consists of 12 residues. The germline gives CDR1 SQVTM, CDR2 ANQGSEA. V lost 3 bases to trimming and J lost 3 bases, with 8 bases between them. CDR3 in amino acids: CSVEVTDTEAFF. In nucleotides, the CDR3 is TGCAGCGTTGAGGTGACCGACACTGAAGCTTTCTTT.

J is TRBJ1-1 and V is TRBV30, with 7 bases identical to TRBD1. The CDR3 extends over 13 amino acids. Germline assignment: CDR1 GTSNPN and CDR2 SVGIG (reference sequence). Germline trimming cut 4 bases from V and 0 bases from J; bases unmatched to any gene: 2. The CDR3 reads CAWKGAMNTEAFF. CDR3 nucleotide sequence: TGTGCCTGGAAGGGGGCCATGAACACTGAAGCTTTCTTT.